This T cell receptor (beta chain) was profiled in a study of long-term antiretroviral therapy in people with HIV. Trimming shortened V by 5 bases and J by 1 base, and 14 bases separated the two germline ends. The CDR3 is made up of 15 amino acids. Germline V gene lookup returns CDR1 SGHAT and CDR2 FQNNGV. Sequencing used immunoSEQ v3.0 at survey level. Data came from immunoSEQ multiplex PCR; TCRdb stores just in-frame clones and leaves some out. The repertoire holds around 11,000 clones, about four fifths seen once, with 15% to 20% in the top ten. Study findings and constraints: Post-treatment diversity went higher with ART but stayed below transplant donor controls. Pre-ART clonal expansion yielded clones that dominated the repertoire at all time points.

Regarding this clone: What it binds is unknown.

The V and J genes are TRBV11-2 and TRBJ1-1, with D possibly TRBD1 on 5 matching bases. The sequences come from unsorted PBMCs, collected 1.8 years after starting antiretroviral therapy. This TCR was recovered from a man between 35 and 55 years old with HIV. CDR3 region: CASSRDGGRNTEAFF. For the CDR3, the DNA is TGTGCCAGCAGCAGAGACGGGGGACGGAACACTGAAGCTTTCTTT. The full variable domain, in which reference TRBV11-2 and TRBJ1-1 provide the parts outside the CDR3, is EAGVAQSPRYKIIEKRQSVAFWCNPISGHATLYWYQQILGQGPKLLIQFQNNGVVDDSQLPKDRFSAERLKGVDSTLKIQPAKLEDSAVYLCASSRDGGRNTEAFFGQGTRLTVV.